Detailed here is one TCR beta chain. The data are from a study of blood T cell repertoires in COVID-19. This CDR3 contains 16 residues. CDR1 and CDR2 from the germline V gene are MGHDK and SYGVNS. Trimming cost V 5 bases and J 4 bases; bases outside gene matches: 10. Sequenced by immunoSEQ multiplex PCR; TCRdb stores in-frame clones only, minus some. Counted here are around 120,000 clones, just under 85% occurring once; the ten biggest clones make up roughly 7%. V is TRBV25-1 and J is TRBJ1-2, with 10 nucleotides matching TRBD1. This receptor was identified in a man between 65 and 85 years old with active or convalescent COVID-19. Sequencing was done on a sample of peripheral blood. CDR3 amino acids: CASSPPQRQGAYGYTF. The CDR3, as DNA: TGTGCCAGCAGTCCCCCCCAGCGACAGGGGGCCTATGGCTACACCTTC.